This T cell receptor (beta chain) was recovered during a study of T cells in Graves' hyperthyroidism and ophthalmopathy. Points from the study as a whole: Stable hyperthyroidism was told apart from ophthalmopathy by a model built on 13 V-J features.

RNA transcripts served as the template for amplifying TCR beta CDR3 regions. Primed by the HTBI set, a first-round RT-PCR was run on the TCR CDR3. TCRdb independently ran MiXCR on the multiplex PCR reads; one entry per CDR3 protein. In the table there are under 300,000 distinct CDR3 sequences, approximately 15% of which are singletons. V lost 1 base, J lost 4 bases, and 4 bases stayed unmatched. Germline loops: CDR1 DFQATT, CDR2 SNEGSKA (reference sequence). The CDR3 extends over 15 amino acids. Stable disease denoted Graves' hyperthyroidism without ophthalmopathy progression within 18 months. About this clonotype: Its antigen is currently unknown.

The sample comprised blood. V gene TRBV20-1 combines with J gene TRBJ2-2; 9 bases are shared with TRBD2. The receptor was derived from a woman in her thirties or forties with Graves' hyperthyroidism. The CDR3 sequence is CSARAGTSRTGELFF. For the CDR3, the DNA is TGCAGTGCTAGAGCCGGGACTAGCCGCACCGGGGAGCTGTTTTTT.